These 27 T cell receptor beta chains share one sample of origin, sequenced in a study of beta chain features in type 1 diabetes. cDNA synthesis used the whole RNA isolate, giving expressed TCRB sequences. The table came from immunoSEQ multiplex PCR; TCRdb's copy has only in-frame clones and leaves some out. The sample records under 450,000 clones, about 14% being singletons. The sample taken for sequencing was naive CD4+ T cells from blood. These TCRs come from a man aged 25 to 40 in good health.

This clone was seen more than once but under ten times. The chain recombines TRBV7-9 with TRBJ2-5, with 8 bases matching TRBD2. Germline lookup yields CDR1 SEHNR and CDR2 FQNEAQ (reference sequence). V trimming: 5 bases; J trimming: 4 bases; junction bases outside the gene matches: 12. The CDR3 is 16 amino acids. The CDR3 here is CASSPYPGLVRETQYF. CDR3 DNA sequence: TGTGCCAGCAGCCCCTACCCGGGACTAGTCCGAGAGACCCAGTACTTC.

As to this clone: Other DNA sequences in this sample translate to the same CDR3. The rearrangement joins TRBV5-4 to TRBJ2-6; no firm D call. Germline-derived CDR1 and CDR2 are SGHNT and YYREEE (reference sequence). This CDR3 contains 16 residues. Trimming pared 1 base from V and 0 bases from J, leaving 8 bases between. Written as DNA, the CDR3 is TGTGCCAGCAGCTTGTATCGTAGCTCTGGGGCCAACGTCCTGACTTTC. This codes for CASSLYRSSGANVLTF.

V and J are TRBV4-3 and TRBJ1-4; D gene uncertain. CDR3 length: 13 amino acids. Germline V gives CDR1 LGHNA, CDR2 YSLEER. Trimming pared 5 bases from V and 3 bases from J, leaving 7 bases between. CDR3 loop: CASSSVPNEKLFF. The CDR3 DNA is TGCGCCAGCAGCTCGGTCCCTAATGAAAAACTGTTTTTT.

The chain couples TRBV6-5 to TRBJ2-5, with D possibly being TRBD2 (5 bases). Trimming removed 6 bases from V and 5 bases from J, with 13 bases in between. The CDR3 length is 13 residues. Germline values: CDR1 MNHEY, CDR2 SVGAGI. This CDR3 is CASRVPGSETQYF. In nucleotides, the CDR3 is TGTGCCAGCAGAGTGCCGGGGAGTGAGACCCAGTACTTC.

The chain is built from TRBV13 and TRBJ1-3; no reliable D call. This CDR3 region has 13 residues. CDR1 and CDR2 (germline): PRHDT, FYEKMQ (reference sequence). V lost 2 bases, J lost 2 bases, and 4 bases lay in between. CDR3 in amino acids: CASSLPPGNTIYF. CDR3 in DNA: TGTGCCAGCAGCTTACCCCCTGGAAACACCATATATTTT.

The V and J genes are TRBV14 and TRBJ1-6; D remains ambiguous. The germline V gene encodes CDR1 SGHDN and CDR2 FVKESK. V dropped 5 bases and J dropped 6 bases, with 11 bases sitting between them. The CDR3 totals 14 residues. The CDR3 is CASSARSSNSPLHF. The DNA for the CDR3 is TGTGCCAGCAGCGCGAGGTCGTCTAATTCACCCCTCCACTTT.

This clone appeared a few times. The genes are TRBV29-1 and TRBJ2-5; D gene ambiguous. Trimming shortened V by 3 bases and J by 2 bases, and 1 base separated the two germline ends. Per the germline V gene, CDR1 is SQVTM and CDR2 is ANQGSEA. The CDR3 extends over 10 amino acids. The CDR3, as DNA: TGCAGCGTTGAGCAAGAGACCCAGTACTTC. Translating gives CSVEQETQYF.

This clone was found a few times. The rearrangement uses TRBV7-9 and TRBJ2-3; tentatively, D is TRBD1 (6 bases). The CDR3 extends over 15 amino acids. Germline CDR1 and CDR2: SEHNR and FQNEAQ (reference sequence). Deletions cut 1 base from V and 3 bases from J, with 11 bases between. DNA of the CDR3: TGTGCCAGCAGCTTAGGGTGGACAGAGACAGATACGCAGTATTTT. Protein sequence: CASSLGWTETDTQYF.

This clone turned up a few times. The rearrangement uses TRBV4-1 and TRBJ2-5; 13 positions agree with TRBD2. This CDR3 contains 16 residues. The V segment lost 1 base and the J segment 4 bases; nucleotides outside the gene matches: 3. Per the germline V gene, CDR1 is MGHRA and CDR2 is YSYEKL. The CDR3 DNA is TGCGCCAGCAGCCAAGTACTAGCGGGGGGGCCAGAGACCCAGTACTTC. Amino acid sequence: CASSQVLAGGPETQYF.

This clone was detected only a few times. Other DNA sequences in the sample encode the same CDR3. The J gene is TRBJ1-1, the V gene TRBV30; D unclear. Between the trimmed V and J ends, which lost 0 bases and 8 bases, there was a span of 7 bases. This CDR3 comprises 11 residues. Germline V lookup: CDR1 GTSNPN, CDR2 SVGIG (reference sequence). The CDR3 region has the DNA TGTGCCTGGAGTGTACGGGCAGAAGCTTTCTTT. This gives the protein CAWSVRAEAFF. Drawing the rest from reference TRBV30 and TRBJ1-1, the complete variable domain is SQTIHQWPATLVQPVGSPLSLECTVEGTSNPNLYWYRQAAGRGLQLLFYSVGIGQISSEVPQNLSASRPQDRQFILSSKKLLLSDSGFYLCAWSVRAEAFFGQGTRLTVV.

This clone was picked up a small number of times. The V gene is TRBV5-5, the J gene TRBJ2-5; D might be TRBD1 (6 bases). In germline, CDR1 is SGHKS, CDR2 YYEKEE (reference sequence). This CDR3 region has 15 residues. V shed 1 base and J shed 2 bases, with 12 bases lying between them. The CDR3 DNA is TGTGCCAGCAGCTTGAAGCTAGGGGGACAAGAGACCCAGTACTTC. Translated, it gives CASSLKLGGQETQYF.

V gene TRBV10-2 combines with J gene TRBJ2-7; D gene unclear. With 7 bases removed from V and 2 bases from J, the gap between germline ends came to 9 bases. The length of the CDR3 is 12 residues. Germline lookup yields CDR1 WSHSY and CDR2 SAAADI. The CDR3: CASTGLAYEQYF. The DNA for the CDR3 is TGCGCCAGCACTGGGCTAGCCTACGAGCAGTACTTC.

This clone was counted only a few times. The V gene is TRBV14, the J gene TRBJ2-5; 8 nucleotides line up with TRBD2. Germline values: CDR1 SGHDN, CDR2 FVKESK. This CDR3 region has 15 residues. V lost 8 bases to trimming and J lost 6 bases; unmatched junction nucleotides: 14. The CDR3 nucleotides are TGTGCCAGCGGATCCAAGCGGGGGCCCCAGAAGACCCAGTACTTC. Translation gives CASGSKRGPQKTQYF.

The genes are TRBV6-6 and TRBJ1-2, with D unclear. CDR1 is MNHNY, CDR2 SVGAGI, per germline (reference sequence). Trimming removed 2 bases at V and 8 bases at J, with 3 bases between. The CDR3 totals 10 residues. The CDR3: CASSYRGYTF. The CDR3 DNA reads TGTGCCAGCAGTTACAGGGGCTACACCTTC.

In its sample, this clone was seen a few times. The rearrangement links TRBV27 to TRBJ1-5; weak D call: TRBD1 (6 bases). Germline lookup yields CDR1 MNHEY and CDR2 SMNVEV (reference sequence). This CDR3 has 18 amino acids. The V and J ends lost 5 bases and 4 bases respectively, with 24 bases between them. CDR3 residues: CASSPRLSGALNNQPQHF. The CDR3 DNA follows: TGTGCCAGCAGTCCGCGACTGTCGGGGGCCCTAAATAATCAGCCCCAGCATTTT.

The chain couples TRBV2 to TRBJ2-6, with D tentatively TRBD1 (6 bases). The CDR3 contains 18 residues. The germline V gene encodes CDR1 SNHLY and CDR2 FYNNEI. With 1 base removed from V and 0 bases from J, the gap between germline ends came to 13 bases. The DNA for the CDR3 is TGTGCCAGCAGTGAAGTAGACAGGAGCTTCTCTGGGGCCAACGTCCTGACTTTC. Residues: CASSEVDRSFSGANVLTF.

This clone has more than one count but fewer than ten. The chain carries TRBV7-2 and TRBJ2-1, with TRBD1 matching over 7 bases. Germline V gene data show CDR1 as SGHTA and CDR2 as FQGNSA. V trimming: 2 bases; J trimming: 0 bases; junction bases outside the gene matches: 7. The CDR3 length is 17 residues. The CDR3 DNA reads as TGTGCCAGCAGCTTATTGGGCCGGGACAGCTCCTACAATGAGCAGTTCTTC. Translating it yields CASSLLGRDSSYNEQFF.

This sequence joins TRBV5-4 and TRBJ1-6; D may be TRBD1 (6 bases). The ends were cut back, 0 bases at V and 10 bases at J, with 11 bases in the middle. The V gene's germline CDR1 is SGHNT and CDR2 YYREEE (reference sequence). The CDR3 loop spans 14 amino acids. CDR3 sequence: CASSLAGAVSPLHF. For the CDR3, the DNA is TGTGCCAGCAGCTTGGCAGGGGCCGTCTCACCCCTCCACTTT.

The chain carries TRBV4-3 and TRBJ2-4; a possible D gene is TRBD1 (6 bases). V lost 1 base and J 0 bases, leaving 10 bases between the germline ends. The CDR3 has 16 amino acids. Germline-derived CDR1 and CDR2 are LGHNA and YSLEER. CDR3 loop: CASSQATGLAKNIQYF. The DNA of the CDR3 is TGCGCCAGCAGCCAAGCGACAGGACTAGCCAAAAACATTCAGTACTTC.

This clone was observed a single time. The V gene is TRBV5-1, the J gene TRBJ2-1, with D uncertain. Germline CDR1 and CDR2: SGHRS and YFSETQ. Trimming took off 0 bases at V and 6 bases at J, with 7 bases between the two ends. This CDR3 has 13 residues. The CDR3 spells CASSLVGINEQFF. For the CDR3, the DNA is TGCGCCAGCAGCTTGGTCGGTATCAATGAGCAGTTCTTC. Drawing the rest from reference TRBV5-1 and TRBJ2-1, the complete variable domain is KAGVTQTPRYLIKTRGQQVTLSCSPISGHRSVSWYQQTPGQGLQFLFEYFSETQRNKGNFPGRFSGRQFSNSRSEMNVSTLELGDSALYLCASSLVGINEQFFGPGTRLTVL.

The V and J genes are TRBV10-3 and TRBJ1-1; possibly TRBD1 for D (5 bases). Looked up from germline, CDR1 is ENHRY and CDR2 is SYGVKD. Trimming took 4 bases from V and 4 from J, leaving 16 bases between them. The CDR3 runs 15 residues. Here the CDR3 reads CAISGFGLGGTEAFF. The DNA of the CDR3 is TGTGCCATCAGTGGATTCGGGCTCGGGGGCACTGAAGCTTTCTTT.

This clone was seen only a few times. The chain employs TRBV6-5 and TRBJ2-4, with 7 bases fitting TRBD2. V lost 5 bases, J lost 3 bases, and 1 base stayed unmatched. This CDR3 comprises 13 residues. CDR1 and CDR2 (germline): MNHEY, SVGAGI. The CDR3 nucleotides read TGTGCCAGCAGTCGGACTAGCAAAAACATTCAGTACTTC. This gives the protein CASSRTSKNIQYF.

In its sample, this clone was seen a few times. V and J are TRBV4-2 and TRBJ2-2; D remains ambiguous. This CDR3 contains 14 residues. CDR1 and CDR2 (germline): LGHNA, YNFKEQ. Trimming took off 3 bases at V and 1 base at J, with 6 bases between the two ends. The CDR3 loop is CASSQGRNTGELFF. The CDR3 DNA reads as TGTGCCAGCAGCCAGGGCCGGAACACCGGGGAGCTGTTTTTT.

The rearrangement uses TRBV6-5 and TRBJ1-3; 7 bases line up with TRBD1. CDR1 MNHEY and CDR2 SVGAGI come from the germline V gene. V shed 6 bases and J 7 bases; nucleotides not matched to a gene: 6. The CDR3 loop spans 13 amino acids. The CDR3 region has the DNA TGTGCCAGCAGCAAACAGGGGCGGAACACCATATATTTT. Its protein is CASSKQGRNTIYF.

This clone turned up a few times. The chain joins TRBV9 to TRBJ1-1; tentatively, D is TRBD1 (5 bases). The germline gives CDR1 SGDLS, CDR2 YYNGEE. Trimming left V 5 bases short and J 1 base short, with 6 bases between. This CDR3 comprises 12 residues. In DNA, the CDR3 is TGTGCCAGCAGGGGGACGAACACTGAAGCTTTCTTT. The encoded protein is CASRGTNTEAFF.

This chain's CDR3 is CASSLISASGEQYV. The CDR3 nucleotides read TGTGCCAGCAGCTTAATTTCCGCCTCCGGCGAGCAGTACGTC. The V call is TRBV7-2, the J call TRBJ2-7; D is uncertain. The V end was cut by 2 bases, the J end by 6 bases, with 14 bases between. Germline V gene sequence: CDR1 SGHTA, CDR2 FQGNSA. The CDR3 runs 14 residues.

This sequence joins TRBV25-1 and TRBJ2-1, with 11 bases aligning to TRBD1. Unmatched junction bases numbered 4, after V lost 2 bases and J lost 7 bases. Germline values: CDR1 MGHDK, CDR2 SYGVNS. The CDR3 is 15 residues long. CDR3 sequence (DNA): TGTGCCAGCAGTGAAGCCGGGACAGGGGGTAATGAGCAGTTCTTC. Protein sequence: CASSEAGTGGNEQFF.